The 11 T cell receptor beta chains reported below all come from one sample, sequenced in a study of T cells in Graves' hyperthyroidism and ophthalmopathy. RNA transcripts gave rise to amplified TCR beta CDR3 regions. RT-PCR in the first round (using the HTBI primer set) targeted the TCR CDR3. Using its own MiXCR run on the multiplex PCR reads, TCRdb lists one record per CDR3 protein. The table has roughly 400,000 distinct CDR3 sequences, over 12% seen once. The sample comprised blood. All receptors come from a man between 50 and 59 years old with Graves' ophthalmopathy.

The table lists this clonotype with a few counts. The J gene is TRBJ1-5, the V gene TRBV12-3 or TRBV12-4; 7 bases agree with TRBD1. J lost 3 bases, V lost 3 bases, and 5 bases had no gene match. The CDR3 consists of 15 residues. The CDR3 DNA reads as TGTGCCAGCAGTTTGTCGGGACAGATCAATCAGCCCCAGCATTTT. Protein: CASSLSGQINQPQHF.

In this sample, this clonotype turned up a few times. This CDR3 reads CASSLRGRAGNTIYF. The DNA of the CDR3 is TGTGCCAGCAGTTTACGGGGAAGGGCCGGAAACACCATATATTTT. This chain uses TRBV12-3 or TRBV12-4 with TRBJ1-3, with D unresolved. The CDR3 has 15 residues. V was pared by 2 bases and J by 4 bases, with 12 bases between.

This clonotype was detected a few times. The CDR3 DNA sequence: TGCGCCAGCAGCCAAGACAGGGGGGGAGCAAACATTCAGTACTTC. Amino acids: CASSQDRGGANIQYF. The rearrangement joins TRBV5-1 to TRBJ2-4; 9 bases are shared with TRBD1. The CDR3 covers 15 residues. J gave up 6 bases and V 4 bases, and 8 bases lay outside the gene matches. Germline assignment: CDR1 SGHRS and CDR2 YFSETQ.

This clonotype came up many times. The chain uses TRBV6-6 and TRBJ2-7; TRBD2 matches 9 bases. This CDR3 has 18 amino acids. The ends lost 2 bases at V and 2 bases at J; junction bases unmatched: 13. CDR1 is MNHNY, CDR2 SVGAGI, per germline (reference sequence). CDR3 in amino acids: CASSYMGLAGPTPYEQYF. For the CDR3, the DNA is TGTGCCAGCAGTTACATGGGGCTAGCGGGACCCACCCCCTACGAGCAGTACTTC.

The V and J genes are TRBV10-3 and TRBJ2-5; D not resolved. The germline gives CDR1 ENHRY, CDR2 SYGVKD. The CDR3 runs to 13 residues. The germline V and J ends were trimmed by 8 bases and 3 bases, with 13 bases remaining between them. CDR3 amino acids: CAISPDREETQYF. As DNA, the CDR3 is TGTGCCATCTCCCCGGATAGGGAAGAGACCCAGTACTTC.

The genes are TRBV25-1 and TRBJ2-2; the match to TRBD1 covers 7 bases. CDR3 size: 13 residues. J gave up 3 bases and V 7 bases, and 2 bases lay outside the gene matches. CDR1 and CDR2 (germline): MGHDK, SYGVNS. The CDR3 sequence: CASKGADTGELFF. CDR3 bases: TGTGCCAGCAAGGGGGCCGACACCGGGGAGCTGTTTTTT.

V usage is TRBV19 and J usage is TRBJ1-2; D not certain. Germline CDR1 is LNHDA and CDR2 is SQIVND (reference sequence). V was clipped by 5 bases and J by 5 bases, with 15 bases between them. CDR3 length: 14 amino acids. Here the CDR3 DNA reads TGTGCCAGTAGTCGGCAGGTGGAGAGTTATGGCTACACCTTC. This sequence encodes CASSRQVESYGYTF.

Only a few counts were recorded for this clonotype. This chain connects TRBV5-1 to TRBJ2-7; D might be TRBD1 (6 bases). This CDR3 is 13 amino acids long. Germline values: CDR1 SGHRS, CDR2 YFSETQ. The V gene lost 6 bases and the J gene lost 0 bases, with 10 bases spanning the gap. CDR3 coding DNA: TGCGCCAGCACCCTGGGGGCCTCCTACGAGCAGTACTTC. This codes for CASTLGASYEQYF.

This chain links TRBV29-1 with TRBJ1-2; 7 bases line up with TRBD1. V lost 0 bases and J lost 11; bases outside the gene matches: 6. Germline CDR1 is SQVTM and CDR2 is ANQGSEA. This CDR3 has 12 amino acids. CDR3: CSVEDLGTEYTF. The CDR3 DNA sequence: TGCAGCGTTGAAGATCTCGGGACAGAGTACACCTTC.

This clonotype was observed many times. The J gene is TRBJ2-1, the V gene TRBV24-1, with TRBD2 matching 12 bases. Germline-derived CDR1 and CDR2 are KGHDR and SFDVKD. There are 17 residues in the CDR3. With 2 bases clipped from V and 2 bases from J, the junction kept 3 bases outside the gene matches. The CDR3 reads CATSDSRTSGTYNEQFF. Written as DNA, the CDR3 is TGTGCCACCAGTGATTCCCGGACTAGCGGGACCTACAATGAGCAGTTCTTC.

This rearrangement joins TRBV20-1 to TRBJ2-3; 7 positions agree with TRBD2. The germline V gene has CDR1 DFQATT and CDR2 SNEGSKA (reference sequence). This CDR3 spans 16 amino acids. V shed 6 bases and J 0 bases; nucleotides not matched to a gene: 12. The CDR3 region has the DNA TGCAGTGCCGGCCGGGTGGCGGGAGCTAGCACAGATACGCAGTATTTT. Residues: CSAGRVAGASTDTQYF.